This T cell receptor beta chain was captured by sequencing in a study of T cell responses to AZD1222 COVID-19 vaccine. Per the germline V gene, CDR1 is LGHNA and CDR2 is YSLEER. The length of the CDR3 is 15 residues. Trimming took 0 bases from V and 3 from J, leaving 12 bases between them. This clone appeared once. Sequenced by immunoSEQ multiplex PCR; TCRdb stores in-frame clones only, minus some. The sample records 90,000 or so clones, roughly 84% being singletons. This TCR came from an adult in good health. This specimen was peripheral blood, taken on day 0 of AZD1222 vaccination. The chain joins TRBV4-3 to TRBJ2-7, with D possibly being TRBD2 (5 bases). The CDR3 bases are TGCGCCAGCAGCCAAGAAATAGCGCCTAGCTACGAGCAGTACTTC. It yields the protein CASSQEIAPSYEQYF.